The table lists the clone carrying this TCR beta chain with many counts. Antigen specificity is unknown. At one end, the junction sequence differs from germline, possibly due to a read error. This entry is derived from a study of breast tumors, draining lymph nodes, adjacent tissues. CDR1 SSHAT and CDR2 FNYEAQ come from the germline V gene (reference sequence). This CDR3 comprises 16 residues. TCRdb ran MiXCR on the multiplex PCR reads and lists one entry per CDR3 protein. The sample lists more than 250,000 distinct CDR3 sequences, 30% to 35% occurring once. Study-wide results and caveats: Tumor repertoires ranked between lymph nodes and nontumor tissue in diversity, with V and J gene preferences.

Breast cancer patients provided tissue from their axillary draining lymph nodes. Specimen: axillary lymph node tissue. The J gene is TRBJ2-3, the V gene TRBV7-7; 7 bases match TRBD2. The source is a female donor with breast cancer. Some clones in this sample may be carry-over from other donors' samples. CDR3 amino acids: CASSFGSAGGTDTQYF. The CDR3 DNA follows: TGTGCTAGCAGCTTCGGTTCCGCGGGAGGCACAGATACGCAGTATTTT.